The present entry profiles one TCR beta chain with its context. Its cognate antigen is unknown. These data come from a study of T cell responses to AZD1222 COVID-19 vaccine. The study's findings and limits: Spike-specific TCR breadth and depth were elevated following two AZD1222 doses. Vaccine-related CD4 TCRs covered spike, predominating at 160-218 and 743-854.

The CDR3 totals 17 residues. Germline CDR1 is KGHSH and CDR2 is LQKENI. Deletions cut 0 bases from V and 2 bases from J, with 16 bases between. Clones were read by immunoSEQ multiplex PCR, and TCRdb kept only the in-frame ones, dropping some. This sample has around 100,000 clones, with approximately 89% found just once. This TCR was sampled from an adult in good health. The sample here was peripheral blood, taken on day 0 of MenACWY control vaccination. This chain links TRBV18 with TRBJ1-1, with D perhaps TRBD1 (6 bases). The CDR3 region is CASSPPNNGGLNTEAFF. The CDR3 DNA reads as TGTGCCAGCTCACCACCGAATAATGGGGGCCTAAACACTGAAGCTTTCTTT.